Below, 29 T cell receptor beta chains from the same sample are listed, as sequenced in a study of T cell clusters in autoimmune cytopenias. Multiplex touch-down PCR amplified TRB using TRB-A and TRB-B pools in one tube. TCRdb reprocessed the multiplex PCR reads, with one entry per CDR3 protein and no DNA. This listing includes about 3,900 distinct CDR3 sequences. TRB was amplified from about 270 ng of peripheral blood genomic DNA per sample. Sequenced: peripheral blood. Every receptor here comes from a human donor with an autoimmune cytopenia or autoimmune hepatitis (not recorded which).

The V gene is TRBV30, the J gene TRBJ1-5; TCRdb indicates TRBD1, and absent DNA this call remains unverified. The CDR3 loop spans 14 amino acids. Germline V gives CDR1 GTSNPN, CDR2 SVGIG (reference sequence). CDR3 in amino acids: CAWSIGTGQQPQHF.

Frequency places this clonotype as medium-sized. This sequence joins TRBV29-1 and TRBJ2-1; the D gene TCRdb calls, TRBD1, cannot be checked with no DNA. The germline V gene has CDR1 SQVTM and CDR2 ANQGSEA. CDR3 length: 14 amino acids. CDR3 loop: CSALGQGSYNEQFF.

V and J are TRBV18 and TRBJ2-7; TCRdb indicates TRBD1, and absent DNA this call remains unverified. This CDR3 comprises 13 residues. CDR1 and CDR2 (germline): KGHSH, LQKENI. The CDR3 region is CASSADSLYEQYF.

The V call is TRBV28, the J call TRBJ1-2. Germline lookup yields CDR1 MDHEN and CDR2 SYDVKM. CDR3 length equals 13 residues. The CDR3 here is CASSLVGRFGYTF.

This clonotype is called medium-sized based on its frequency. The CDR3 reads CASSLAESAIQFF. The V gene is TRBV5-4, the J gene TRBJ2-1; the TRBD1 assignment by TCRdb is unverifiable without DNA. Germline assignment: CDR1 SGHNT and CDR2 YYREEE (reference sequence). The CDR3 is 13 residues long.

CDR3 loop: CASSLQAVQETQYF. The chain is built from TRBV5-4 and TRBJ2-5. This CDR3 has 14 residues. Germline V gene lookup returns CDR1 SGHNT and CDR2 YYREEE (reference sequence).

This clonotype is medium-sized by frequency. The chain recombines TRBV6-2 or TRBV6-3 with TRBJ2-7; TCRdb's assignment of TRBD1 cannot be checked, as there is no DNA. This CDR3 contains 14 residues. Germline V gene lookup returns CDR1 MNHEY and CDR2 SVGEGT. CDR3: CASRPGGGSYEQYF.

By frequency, this clonotype registers large. Here the CDR3 reads CSAGRQIDTQYF. This rearrangement joins TRBV29-1 to TRBJ2-3; without DNA, the TCRdb call of TRBD2 cannot be checked. The germline V gene has CDR1 SQVTM and CDR2 ANQGSEA. The CDR3 length is 12 residues.

This clonotype is medium-sized by frequency. J is TRBJ1-5 and V is TRBV6-2 or TRBV6-3; TCRdb reports TRBD1, a call that lacks DNA to check it against. The CDR3 extends over 15 amino acids. Germline V gene lookup returns CDR1 MNHEY and CDR2 SVGEGT. The CDR3 loop reads CASSYGGRSNQPQHF.

This clonotype counts as medium-sized by frequency. V gene TRBV19 combines with J gene TRBJ1-6. The CDR3 covers 13 residues. Germline V gives CDR1 LNHDA, CDR2 SQIVND (reference sequence). The CDR3 loop reads CASSEAISSPLHF.

Considering frequency, this clonotype is medium-sized. CDR3 sequence: CAWSSFVERPIGTQYF. The genes are TRBV30 and TRBJ2-5; TCRdb's D gene call, TRBD2, goes unchecked for lack of DNA. The CDR3 has 16 residues. Germline V gene lookup returns CDR1 GTSNPN and CDR2 SVGIG (reference sequence).

The chain recombines TRBV5-1 with TRBJ2-5; TCRdb's D call of TRBD1 is untestable without DNA. This CDR3 region has 16 residues. The germline V gene encodes CDR1 SGHRS and CDR2 YFSETQ. The CDR3 spells CASNTSPGTGGATQYF. Filled out from reference TRBV5-1 and TRBJ2-5, the complete variable domain reads KAGVTQTPRYLIKTRGQQVTLSCSPISGHRSVSWYQQTPGQGLQFLFEYFSETQRNKGNFPGRFSGRQFSNSRSEMNVSTLELGDSALYLCASNTSPGTGGATQYFGPGTRLLVL.

This clonotype is medium-sized by frequency. V and J are TRBV11-1 and TRBJ1-2. Germline V gives CDR1 SGHAT, CDR2 FQDESV (reference sequence). The CDR3 is 12 amino acids. CDR3 in amino acids: CASSSTDYGYTF.

Frequency places this clonotype as large (0.1 to 1%). The chain couples TRBV29-1 to TRBJ1-2; the TCRdb D gene call, TRBD1, has no DNA to confirm it. CDR1 and CDR2 from the germline V gene are SQVTM and ANQGSEA. This CDR3 is built from 12 residues. CDR3 in amino acids: CSVAQGRDGYTF.

Judged by frequency, this clonotype is medium-sized. The rearrangement uses TRBV12-3 or TRBV12-4 and TRBJ1-2; TCRdb's D call, TRBD1, is unchecked because there is no DNA. This CDR3 has 14 residues. The CDR3 sequence is CASSHHRTGYGYTF.

This chain uses TRBV7-9 with TRBJ2-3; TCRdb calls TRBD1, which cannot be checked without DNA. CDR1 SEHNR and CDR2 FQNEAQ come from the germline V gene (reference sequence). The CDR3 totals 13 residues. This CDR3 is CASSPDWGDTQYF.

Considering frequency, this clonotype is medium-sized. The chain is built from TRBV12-3 or TRBV12-4 and TRBJ2-3; TCRdb indicates TRBD2, and absent DNA this call remains unverified. The length of the CDR3 is 16 residues. The CDR3 loop is CASSLASGGAEDTQYF.

This chain's CDR3 is CASSLDRASGSSYEQYF. The rearrangement joins TRBV5-6 to TRBJ2-7; TCRdb's D call of TRBD1 is untestable without DNA. Per germline, CDR1 SGHDT and CDR2 YYEEEE. The CDR3 spans 17 residues.

According to its frequency, this clonotype is medium-sized. The chain uses TRBV19 and TRBJ1-3. CDR1 and CDR2 (germline): LNHDA, SQIVND (reference sequence). CDR3 length equals 13 residues. The CDR3 loop reads CASRLLSGNTIYF. The complete variable domain, with remaining parts taken from reference TRBV19 and TRBJ1-3, reads DGGITQSPKYLFRKEGQNVTLSCEQNLNHDAMYWYRQDPGQGLRLIYYSQIVNDFQKGDIAEGYSVSREKKESFPLTVTSAQKNPTAFYLCASRLLSGNTIYFGEGSWLTVV.

Measured by frequency, this clonotype is medium-sized. The chain combines TRBV15 with TRBJ1-3. The CDR3 has 15 amino acids. Germline values: CDR1 LNHNV, CDR2 YYDKDF (reference sequence). The CDR3 protein is CATSREGYSGNTIYF.

This clonotype is called medium-sized based on its frequency. The chain links TRBV19 to TRBJ2-1; TCRdb's D call of TRBD2 is untestable without DNA. CDR1 is LNHDA, CDR2 SQIVND, per germline (reference sequence). This CDR3 is 16 amino acids long. CDR3 in amino acids: CASSSWGLAGDNEQFF.

Its frequency marks this clonotype as medium-sized. The chain employs TRBV27 and TRBJ1-1; absent DNA, TCRdb's TRBD1 call cannot be checked. CDR3 length: 14 residues. Germline loops: CDR1 MNHEY, CDR2 SMNVEV (reference sequence). The chain's CDR3 is CASSFSMGRGEAFF.

Its frequency marks this clonotype as medium-sized. The J gene is TRBJ1-6, the V gene TRBV30. This CDR3 has 16 amino acids. The germline gives CDR1 GTSNPN, CDR2 SVGIG (reference sequence). The CDR3 is CAWSQSGSSYNSPLHF.

The chain recombines TRBV19 with TRBJ2-5; TCRdb names TRBD1, which stays unverified in the absence of DNA. Germline loops: CDR1 LNHDA, CDR2 SQIVND (reference sequence). This CDR3 contains 14 residues. The CDR3 here is CASSLGGVQETQYF.

Judged by frequency, this clonotype is medium-sized. V gene TRBV30 combines with J gene TRBJ2-5; lacking DNA, the TRBD2 call made by TCRdb goes unchecked. The CDR3 extends over 17 amino acids. CDR1 and CDR2 from the germline V gene are GTSNPN and SVGIG (reference sequence). CDR3 sequence reads: CAWRQPGLAGGWETQYF.

This clonotype shows up as medium-sized by frequency. The chain links TRBV30 to TRBJ2-7; TCRdb outputs TRBD1, but without DNA this stays unchecked. Germline lookup yields CDR1 GTSNPN and CDR2 SVGIG (reference sequence). The CDR3 has 13 amino acids. CDR3 residues: CAWKGPPSYEQYF.

V gene TRBV30 combines with J gene TRBJ1-4; TCRdb calls TRBD1, which cannot be checked without DNA. The CDR3 is 15 amino acids. The germline V gene encodes CDR1 GTSNPN and CDR2 SVGIG (reference sequence). CDR3 amino acids: CASSMSGTGREKLFF.

Its frequency marks this clonotype as medium-sized. The J gene is TRBJ1-1, the V gene TRBV30. Looked up from germline, CDR1 is GTSNPN and CDR2 is SVGIG (reference sequence). The CDR3 sequence is 11 residues long. CDR3 sequence reads: CAWSRDTEAFF.

This clonotype is deemed medium-sized by its frequency. V usage is TRBV6-5 and J usage is TRBJ2-3; no DNA is available, so the TRBD1 call from TCRdb remains unchecked. CDR3 length: 15 residues. The germline CDR1 and CDR2 sequences are MNHEY and SVGAGI. This chain's CDR3 is CASSWGPGSTDTQYF.